This TCR beta chain was captured in a study of somatic mutations in cytotoxic T cells in rheumatoid arthritis. Of note for this clone: The antigen remains undetermined.

With median age approximately 59 years (range roughly 21-80) and 50% to 60% female, healthy controls came from blood donor buffy coats. Produced via immunoSEQ multiplex PCR; TCRdb's table is partial and in-frame only. The sample has over 20,000 clones, around 80% seen once; the top ten hold more than 4.5%. Whole-study findings and limits: For patients with rheumatoid arthritis, CD8+ clonality went up with age, while healthy controls showed no such change.

From germline, CDR1 is LNHDA and CDR2 SQIVND (reference sequence). The CDR3 has 16 amino acids. Trimming at V came to 7 bases and at J to 8 bases, leaving 16 bases not matched to a gene. This chain links TRBV19 with TRBJ1-4, with 7 bases lining up with TRBD1. Specimen: CD8+ T cells sorted from blood. This sequence was found in a man between 50 and 59 years old in good health. CDR3 sequence reads: CASTAKVGTVREKLFF. The CDR3 nucleotides read TGTGCCAGTACCGCTAAAGTTGGGACAGTTAGGGAAAAACTGTTTTTT.